The T cell receptor beta chain described here comes from a study of beta chain features in type 1 diabetes. Looking at the study overall: Examination covered around 100 million sorted cells spanning all samples.

This clone came up a few times. Since all of the isolated RNA was reverse transcribed, expressed TCRB transcripts were what got sequenced. The method was immunoSEQ multiplex PCR; TCRdb's version includes in-frame clones alone and lacks a portion of them. The repertoire holds 900,000 or so clones, with 17% as singletons. The V end was cut by 4 bases, the J end by 5 bases, with 14 bases between. The V gene's germline CDR1 is LGHNA and CDR2 YNFKEQ. The CDR3 is made up of 14 amino acids. This chain uses TRBV4-2 with TRBJ1-1, with D tentatively TRBD1 (5 bases). The sequence came from a woman aged 18-29 years in good health. The sample taken for sequencing was naive CD4+ T cells from blood. As DNA, the CDR3 is TGTGCCAGCAGCCTATCCGGGGCTGGTACTGAAGCTTTCTTT. Its translation is CASSLSGAGTEAFF.